Given below is one TCR beta chain in context. What it binds is not known. The data were taken from a study of T-cell memory formation after mild COVID-19. Study-level background: Largely, the TCR clusters proved donor specific. Notes on the study in general: Researchers report contracting CD4+ clones mostly in CM and EM, with CD8+ clones in EMRA. Certain responding clones were present in pre-infection memory, suggesting participation of cross-reactive memory.

The 5'RACE method, run with constant-segment primers, produced TCR alpha and TCR beta cDNA libraries (carrying sample barcodes and UMIs). TCRdb reprocessed the 5' RACE reads with MiXCR, giving one entry per CDR3 protein. The sample yields approximately 350,000 distinct CDR3 sequences, about an eighth seen once. The sequencing input was PBMCs or a T cell subset sorted from them (not recorded which). The clonotype was recovered from a man aged 18 to 29 who had mild COVID-19 (a few samples of this study predate the infection). Cell type and time point are not known.

CDR3 protein: CATSRDQAGGLYEQYF. The CDR3 DNA follows: TGTGCCACCAGCAGAGATCAGGCAGGGGGACTGTACGAGCAGTACTTC. This rearrangement joins TRBV15 to TRBJ2-7, with a tentative D call TRBD1 (7 bases). Germline V gene lookup returns CDR1 LNHNV and CDR2 YYDKDF (reference sequence). V was trimmed by 0 bases and J by 4 bases, leaving 16 bases between them. The CDR3 totals 16 residues.